This entry concerns a single T cell receptor beta chain. Antigen: not known. The sample originates from a study of Tregs in tolerant kidney transplant recipients. General study results and limits: This study did not directly address biological reproducibility. In tolerant patients, donor-specific Tregs outgrew total Tregs, suggesting antigen-driven expansion.

Recipients received nonmyeloablative bone marrow transplants from related graft donors, with transient mixed chimerism. Unstimulated regulatory T cells (CD4+CD25+CD127-), CD4+CD25- non-regulatory cells, CD4 and CD8 cells were FACS-sorted from thawed PBMCs. Libraries were prepared by immunoSEQ multiplex PCR; TCRdb keeps only in-frame clonotypes and omits some of them. Counted here are some 57,000 clones, 90% to 95% occurring once; the ten biggest clones make up roughly 15%. V gave up 1 base and J gave up 5 bases; unmatched junction bases: 10. Germline values: CDR1 LGHNA, CDR2 YSLEER. The CDR3 is made up of 16 amino acids.

The source is a human patient who received a combined kidney and bone marrow transplant. Some of the T cells may derive from the graft donor. The source material was CD8+ T cells from blood (PBMCs), sampled 24 months after the transplant. The chain uses TRBV4-3 and TRBJ2-5; 7 nucleotides match TRBD1. The CDR3 bases are TGCGCCAGCAGCCAAGTGTCAGGGGGTTCGCGGGAGACCCAGTACTTC. It translates to CASSQVSGGSRETQYF.